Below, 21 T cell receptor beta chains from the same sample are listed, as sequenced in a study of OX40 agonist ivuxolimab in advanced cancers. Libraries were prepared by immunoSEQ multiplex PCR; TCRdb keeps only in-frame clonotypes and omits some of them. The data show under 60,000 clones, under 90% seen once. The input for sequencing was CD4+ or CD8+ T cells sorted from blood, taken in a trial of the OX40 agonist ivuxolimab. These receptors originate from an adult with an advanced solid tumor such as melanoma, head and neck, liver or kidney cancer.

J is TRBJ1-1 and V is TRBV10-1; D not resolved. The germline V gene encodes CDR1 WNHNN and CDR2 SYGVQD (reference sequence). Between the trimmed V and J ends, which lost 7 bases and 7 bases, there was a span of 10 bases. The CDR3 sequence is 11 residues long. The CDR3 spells CASTRHGEAFF. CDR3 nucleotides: TGCGCCAGCACTCGACACGGTGAAGCTTTCTTT.

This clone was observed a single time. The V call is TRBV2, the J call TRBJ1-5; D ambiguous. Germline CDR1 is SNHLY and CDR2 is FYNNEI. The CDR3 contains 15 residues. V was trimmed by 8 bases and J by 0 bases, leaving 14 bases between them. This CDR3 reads CASSPERVSNQPQHF. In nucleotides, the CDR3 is TGTGCCAGCTCCCCAGAGAGGGTTAGCAATCAGCCCCAGCATTTT.

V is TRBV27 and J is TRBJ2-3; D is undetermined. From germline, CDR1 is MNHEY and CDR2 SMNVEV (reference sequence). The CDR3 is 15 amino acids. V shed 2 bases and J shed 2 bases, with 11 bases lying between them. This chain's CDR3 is CASSLGRLITDTQYF. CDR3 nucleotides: TGTGCCAGCAGTTTAGGCCGACTCATCACAGATACGCAGTATTTT.

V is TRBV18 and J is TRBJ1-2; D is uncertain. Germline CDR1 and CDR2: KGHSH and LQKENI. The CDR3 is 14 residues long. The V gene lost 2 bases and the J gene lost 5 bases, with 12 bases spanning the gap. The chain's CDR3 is CASSPTQEGYGYTF. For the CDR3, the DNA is TGTGCCAGCTCACCAACGCAGGAGGGATATGGCTACACCTTC.

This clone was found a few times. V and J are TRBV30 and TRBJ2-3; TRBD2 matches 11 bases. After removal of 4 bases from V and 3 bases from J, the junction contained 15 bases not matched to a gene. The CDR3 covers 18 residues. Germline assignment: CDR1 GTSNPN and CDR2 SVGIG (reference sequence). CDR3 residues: CAWNPRKLAGGITDTQYF. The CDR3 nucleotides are TGTGCCTGGAATCCCCGTAAGCTAGCGGGAGGAATAACAGATACGCAGTATTTT.

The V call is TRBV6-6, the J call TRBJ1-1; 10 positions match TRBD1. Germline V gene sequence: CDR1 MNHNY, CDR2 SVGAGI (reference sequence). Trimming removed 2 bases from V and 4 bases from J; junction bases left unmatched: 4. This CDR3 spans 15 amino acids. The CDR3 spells CASSYPRQGATEAFF. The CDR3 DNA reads TGTGCCAGCAGTTACCCTAGACAGGGGGCCACTGAAGCTTTCTTT.

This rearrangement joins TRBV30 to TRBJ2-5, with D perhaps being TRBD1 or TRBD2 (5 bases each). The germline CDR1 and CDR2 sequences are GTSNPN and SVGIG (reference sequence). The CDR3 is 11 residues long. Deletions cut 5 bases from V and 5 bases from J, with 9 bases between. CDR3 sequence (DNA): TGTGCCTGGGGGGACCGGGAGACCCAGTACTTC. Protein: CAWGDRETQYF.

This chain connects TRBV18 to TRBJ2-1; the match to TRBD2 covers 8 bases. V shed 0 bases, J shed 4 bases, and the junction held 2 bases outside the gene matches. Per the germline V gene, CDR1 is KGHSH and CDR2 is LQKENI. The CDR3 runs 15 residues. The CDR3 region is CASSPPTSGYNEQFF. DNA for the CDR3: TGTGCCAGCTCACCACCTACTAGCGGTTACAATGAGCAGTTCTTC.

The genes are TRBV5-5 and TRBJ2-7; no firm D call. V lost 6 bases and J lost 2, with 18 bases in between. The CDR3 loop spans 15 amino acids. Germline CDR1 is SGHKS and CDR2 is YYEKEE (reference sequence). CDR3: CASIITVAGPYEQYF. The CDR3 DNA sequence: TGTGCCAGCATCATTACGGTGGCAGGACCCTACGAGCAGTACTTC.

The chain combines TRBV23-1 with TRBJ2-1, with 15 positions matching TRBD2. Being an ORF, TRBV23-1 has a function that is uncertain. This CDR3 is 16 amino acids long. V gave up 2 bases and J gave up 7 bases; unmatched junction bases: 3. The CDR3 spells CASSQPGLAGGNEQFF. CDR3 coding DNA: TGCGCCAGCAGTCAACCGGGACTAGCGGGAGGAAATGAGCAGTTCTTC.

CDR3 nucleotide sequence: TGCGCCAGCAGTGACCCTTCTTACAGCGACCACGGGGGAAACACCATATATTTT. Residues: CASSDPSYSDHGGNTIYF. The V gene is TRBV10-1, the J gene TRBJ1-3; D gene uncertain. V gave up 3 bases and J gave up 4 bases, with 22 bases separating them. The CDR3 contains 18 residues. CDR1 and CDR2 from the germline V gene are WNHNN and SYGVQD (reference sequence).

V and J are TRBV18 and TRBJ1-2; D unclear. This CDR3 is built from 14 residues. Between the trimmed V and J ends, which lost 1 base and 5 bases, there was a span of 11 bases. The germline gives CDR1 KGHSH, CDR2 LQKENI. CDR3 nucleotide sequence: TGTGCCAGCTCACCACAGAGGGAGGGATATGGCTACACCTTC. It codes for CASSPQREGYGYTF. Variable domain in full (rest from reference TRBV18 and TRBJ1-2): NAGVMQNPRHLVRRRGQEARLRCSPMKGHSHVYWYRQLPEEGLKFMVYLQKENIIDESGMPKERFSAEFPKEGPSILRIQQVVRGDSAAYFCASSPQREGYGYTFGSGTRLTVV.

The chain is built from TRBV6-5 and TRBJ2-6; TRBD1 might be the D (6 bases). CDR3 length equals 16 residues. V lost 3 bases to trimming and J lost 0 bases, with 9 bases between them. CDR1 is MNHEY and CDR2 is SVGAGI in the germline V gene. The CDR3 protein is CASSYGQHSGANVLTF. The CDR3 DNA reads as TGTGCCAGCAGTTATGGACAGCACTCTGGGGCCAACGTCCTGACTTTC.

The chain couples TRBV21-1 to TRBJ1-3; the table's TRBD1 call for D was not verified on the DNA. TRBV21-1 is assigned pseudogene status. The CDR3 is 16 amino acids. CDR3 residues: CASSLPGQGPGNTIYF. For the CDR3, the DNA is TGTGCCAGCAGCCTACCCGGGCAGGGTCCTGGAAACACCATATATTTT.

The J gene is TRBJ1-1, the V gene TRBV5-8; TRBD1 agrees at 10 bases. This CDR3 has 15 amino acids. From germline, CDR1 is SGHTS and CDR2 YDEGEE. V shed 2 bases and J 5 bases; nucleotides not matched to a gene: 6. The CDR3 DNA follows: TGTGCCAGCAGCTTCCGGACAGGGGGAGGAACTGAAGCTTTCTTT. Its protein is CASSFRTGGGTEAFF.

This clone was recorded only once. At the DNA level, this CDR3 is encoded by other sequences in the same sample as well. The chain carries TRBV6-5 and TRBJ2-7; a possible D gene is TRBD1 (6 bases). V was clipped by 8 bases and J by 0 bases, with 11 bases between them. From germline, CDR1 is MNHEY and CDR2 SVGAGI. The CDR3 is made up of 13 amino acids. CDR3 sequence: CASHRANSYEQYF. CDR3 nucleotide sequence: TGTGCCAGCCACAGGGCCAACTCCTACGAGCAGTACTTC.

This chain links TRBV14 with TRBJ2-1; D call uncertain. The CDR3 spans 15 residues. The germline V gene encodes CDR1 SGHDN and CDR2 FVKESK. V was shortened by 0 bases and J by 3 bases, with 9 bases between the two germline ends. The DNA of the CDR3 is TGTGCCAGCAGCCAAGACCGGGTTATCTACAATGAGCAGTTCTTC. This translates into CASSQDRVIYNEQFF.

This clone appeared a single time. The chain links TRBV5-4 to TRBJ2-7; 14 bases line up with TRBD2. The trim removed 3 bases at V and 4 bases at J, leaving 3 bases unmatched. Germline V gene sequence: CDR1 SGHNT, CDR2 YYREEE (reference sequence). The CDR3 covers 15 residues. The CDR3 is CASSSGLAGAYEQYF. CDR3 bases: TGTGCCAGCAGCTCGGGACTAGCGGGAGCTTACGAGCAGTACTTC.

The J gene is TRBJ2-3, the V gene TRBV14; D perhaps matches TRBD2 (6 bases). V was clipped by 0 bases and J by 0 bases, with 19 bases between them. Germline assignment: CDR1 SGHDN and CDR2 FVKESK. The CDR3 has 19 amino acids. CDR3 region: CASSQEGRGRFASTDTQYF. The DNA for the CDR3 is TGTGCCAGCAGCCAAGAGGGGCGGGGCAGGTTCGCTAGCACAGATACGCAGTATTTT.

This chain's CDR3 is CASSYSGQGIYEQYF. The DNA of the CDR3 is TGTGCCAGCAGTTACTCGGGACAGGGGATTTACGAGCAGTACTTC. V usage is TRBV6-6 and J usage is TRBJ2-7; TRBD1 agrees at 10 bases. Trimming took 0 bases from V and 4 from J; bases not matched to a gene: 3. CDR3 size: 15 residues. Germline V lookup: CDR1 MNHNY, CDR2 SVGAGI (reference sequence).

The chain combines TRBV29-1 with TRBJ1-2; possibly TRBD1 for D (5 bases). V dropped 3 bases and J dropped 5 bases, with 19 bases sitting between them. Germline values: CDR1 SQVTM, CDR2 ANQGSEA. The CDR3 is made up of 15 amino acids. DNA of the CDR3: TGCAGCGTTGACCCGTGGGACTACCAACTTTATGGCTACACCTTC. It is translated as CSVDPWDYQLYGYTF.